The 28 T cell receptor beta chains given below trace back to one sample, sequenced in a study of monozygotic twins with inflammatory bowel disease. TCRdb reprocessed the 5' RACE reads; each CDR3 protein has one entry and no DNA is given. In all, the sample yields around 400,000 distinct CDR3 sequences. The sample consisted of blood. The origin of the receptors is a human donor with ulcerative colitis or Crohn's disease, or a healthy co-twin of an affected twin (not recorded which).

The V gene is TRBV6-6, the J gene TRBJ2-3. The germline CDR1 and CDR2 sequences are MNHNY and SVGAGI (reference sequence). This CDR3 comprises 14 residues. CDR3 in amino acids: CASSYGDFPDTQYF.

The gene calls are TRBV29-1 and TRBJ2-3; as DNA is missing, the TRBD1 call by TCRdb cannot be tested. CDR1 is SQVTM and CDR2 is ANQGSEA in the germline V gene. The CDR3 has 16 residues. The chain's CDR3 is CSVLGPDRGRTDTQYF.

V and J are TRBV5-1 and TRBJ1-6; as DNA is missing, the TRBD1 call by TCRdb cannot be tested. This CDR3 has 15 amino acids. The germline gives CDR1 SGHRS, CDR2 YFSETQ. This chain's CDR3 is CASSWGTGGNSPLHF.

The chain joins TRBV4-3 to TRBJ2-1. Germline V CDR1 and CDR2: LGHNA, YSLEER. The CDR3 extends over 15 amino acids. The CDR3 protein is CASSRLAAQYNEQFF.

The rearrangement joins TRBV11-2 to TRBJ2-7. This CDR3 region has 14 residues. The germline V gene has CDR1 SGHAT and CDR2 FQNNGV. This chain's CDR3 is CASSLDSWPLEQYF.

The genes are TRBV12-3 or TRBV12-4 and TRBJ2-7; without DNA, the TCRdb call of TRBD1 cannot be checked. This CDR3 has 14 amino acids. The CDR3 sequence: CASSLGGLAYEQYF.

The CDR3 sequence is CASSLHRVKETQYF. The genes are TRBV7-2 and TRBJ2-5; checking the TCRdb D call of TRBD1 is not possible without DNA. The CDR3 sequence is 14 residues long. Germline loops: CDR1 SGHTA, CDR2 FQGNSA.

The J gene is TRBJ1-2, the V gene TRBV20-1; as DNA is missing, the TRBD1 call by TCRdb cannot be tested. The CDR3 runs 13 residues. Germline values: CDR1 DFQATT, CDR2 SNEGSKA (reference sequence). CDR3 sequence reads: CSTGGVTNYGYTF.

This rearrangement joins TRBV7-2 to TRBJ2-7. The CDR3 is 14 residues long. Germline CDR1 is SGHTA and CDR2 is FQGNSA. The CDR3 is CASSRYEETYEQYF. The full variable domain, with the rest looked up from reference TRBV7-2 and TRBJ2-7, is GAGVSQSPSNKVTEKGKDVELRCDPISGHTALYWYRQSLGQGLEFLIYFQGNSAPDKSGLPSDRFSAERTGGSVSTLTIQRTQQEDSAVYLCASSRYEETYEQYFGPGTRLTVT.

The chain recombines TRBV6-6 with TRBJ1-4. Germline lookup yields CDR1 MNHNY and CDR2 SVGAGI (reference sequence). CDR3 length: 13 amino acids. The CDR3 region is CASKTSLNEKLFF.

CDR3 loop: CASSPLGTGGDYNEQFF. The J gene is TRBJ2-1, the V gene TRBV19; TCRdb reports TRBD1, a call that lacks DNA to check it against. There are 17 residues in the CDR3. Germline CDR1 is LNHDA and CDR2 is SQIVND (reference sequence). Supplemented by reference TRBV19 and TRBJ2-1, the full variable domain reads DGGITQSPKYLFRKEGQNVTLSCEQNLNHDAMYWYRQDPGQGLRLIYYSQIVNDFQKGDIAEGYSVSREKKESFPLTVTSAQKNPTAFYLCASSPLGTGGDYNEQFFGPGTRLTVL.

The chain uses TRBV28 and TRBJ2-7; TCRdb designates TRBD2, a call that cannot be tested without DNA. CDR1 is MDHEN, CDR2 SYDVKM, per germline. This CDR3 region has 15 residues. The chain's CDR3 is CASSSTGLAGVWQYF. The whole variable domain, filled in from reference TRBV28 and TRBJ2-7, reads DVKVTQSSRYLVKRTGEKVFLECVQDMDHENMFWYRQDPGLGLRLIYFSYDVKMKEKGDIPEGYSVSREKKERFSLILESASTNQTSMYLCASSSTGLAGVWQYFGPGTRLTVT.

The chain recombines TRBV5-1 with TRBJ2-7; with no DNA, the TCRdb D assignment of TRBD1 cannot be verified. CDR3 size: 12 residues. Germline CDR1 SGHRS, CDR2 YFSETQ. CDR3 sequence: CASSLDGGEQYF.

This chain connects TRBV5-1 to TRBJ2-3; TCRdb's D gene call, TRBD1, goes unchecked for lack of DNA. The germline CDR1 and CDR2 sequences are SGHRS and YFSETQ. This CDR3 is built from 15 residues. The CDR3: CASSSGTIYTDTQYF.

CDR3 amino acids: CASSLYRGRRNTEAFF. The rearrangement uses TRBV5-6 and TRBJ1-1; TCRdb picks TRBD1, but there is no DNA to check that call. Germline V CDR1 and CDR2: SGHDT, YYEEEE. The CDR3 sequence is 16 residues long.

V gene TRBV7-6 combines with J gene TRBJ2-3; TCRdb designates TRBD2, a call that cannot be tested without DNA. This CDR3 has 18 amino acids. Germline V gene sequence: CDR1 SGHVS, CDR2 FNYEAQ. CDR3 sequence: CASSYTSGPRGYTDTQYF. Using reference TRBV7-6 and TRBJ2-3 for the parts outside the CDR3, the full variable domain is GAGVSQSPRYKVTKRGQDVALRCDPISGHVSLYWYRQALGQGPEFLTYFNYEAQQDKSGLPNDRFSAERPEGSISTLTIQRTEQRDSAMYRCASSYTSGPRGYTDTQYFGPGTRLTVL.

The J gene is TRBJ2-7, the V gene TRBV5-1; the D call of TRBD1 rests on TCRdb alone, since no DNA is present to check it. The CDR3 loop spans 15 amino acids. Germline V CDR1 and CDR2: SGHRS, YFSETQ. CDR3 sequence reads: CASSLAWDRVLEQYF.

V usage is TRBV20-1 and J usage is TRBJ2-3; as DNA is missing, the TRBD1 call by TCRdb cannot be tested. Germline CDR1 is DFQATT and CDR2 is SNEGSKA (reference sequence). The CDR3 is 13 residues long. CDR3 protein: CSVRTGVVDTQYF.

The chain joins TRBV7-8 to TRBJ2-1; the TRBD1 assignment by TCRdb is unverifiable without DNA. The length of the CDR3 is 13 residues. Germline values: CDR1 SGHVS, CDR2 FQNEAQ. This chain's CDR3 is CASSLKEADPGFF.

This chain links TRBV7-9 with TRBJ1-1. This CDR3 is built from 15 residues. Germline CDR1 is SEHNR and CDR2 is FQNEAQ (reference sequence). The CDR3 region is CASSLEEAHNTEAFF.

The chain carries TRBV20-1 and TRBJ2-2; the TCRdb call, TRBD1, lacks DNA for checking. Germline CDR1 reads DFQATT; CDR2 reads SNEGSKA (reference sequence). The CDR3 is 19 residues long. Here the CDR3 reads CSARDPLSAGGSATGELFF.

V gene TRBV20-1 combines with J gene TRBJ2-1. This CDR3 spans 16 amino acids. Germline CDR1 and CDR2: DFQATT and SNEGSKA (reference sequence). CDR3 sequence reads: CSARDRSGGYYNEQFF.

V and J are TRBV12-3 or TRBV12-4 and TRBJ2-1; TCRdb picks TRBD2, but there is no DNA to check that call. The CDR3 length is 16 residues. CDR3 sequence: CASSLGLQPLGNEQFF.

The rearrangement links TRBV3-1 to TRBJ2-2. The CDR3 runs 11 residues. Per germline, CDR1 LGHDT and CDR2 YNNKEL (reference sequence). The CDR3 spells CASQSLGELFF.

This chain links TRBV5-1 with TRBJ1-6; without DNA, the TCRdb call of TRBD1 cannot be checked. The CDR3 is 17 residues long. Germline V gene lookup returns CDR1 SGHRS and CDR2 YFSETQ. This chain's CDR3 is CASSLEPQGSRNSPLHF.

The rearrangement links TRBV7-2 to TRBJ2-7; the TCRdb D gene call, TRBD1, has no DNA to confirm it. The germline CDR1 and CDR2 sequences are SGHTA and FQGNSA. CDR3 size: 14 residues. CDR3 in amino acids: CASSLAGDSYEQYF. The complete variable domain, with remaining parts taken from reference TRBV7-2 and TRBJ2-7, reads GAGVSQSPSNKVTEKGKDVELRCDPISGHTALYWYRQSLGQGLEFLIYFQGNSAPDKSGLPSDRFSAERTGGSVSTLTIQRTQQEDSAVYLCASSLAGDSYEQYFGPGTRLTVT.

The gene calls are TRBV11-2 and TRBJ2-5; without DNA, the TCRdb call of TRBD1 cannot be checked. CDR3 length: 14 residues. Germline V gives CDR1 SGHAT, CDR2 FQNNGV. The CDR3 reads CASSLQGRQETQYF. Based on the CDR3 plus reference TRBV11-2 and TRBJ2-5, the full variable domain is EAGVAQSPRYKIIEKRQSVAFWCNPISGHATLYWYQQILGQGPKLLIQFQNNGVVDDSQLPKDRFSAERLKGVDSTLKIQPAKLEDSAVYLCASSLQGRQETQYFGPGTRLLVL.

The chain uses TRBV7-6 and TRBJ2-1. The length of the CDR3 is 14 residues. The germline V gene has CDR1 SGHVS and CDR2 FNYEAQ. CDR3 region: CASSPTGFYNEQFF.